One sample yielded the 19 T cell receptor beta chains listed below, sequenced in a study of cytomegalovirus exposure and HLA in healthy donors (dated by TCRdb to the late 2010s). Library preparation was by the immunoSEQ multiplex PCR assay. TCRdb carries this immuneACCESS record with in-frame sequences only. Its versions omit some clonotypes, under half of them owing to an unresolved V gene in the studies checked, with the rest unexplained. This sample comprises fewer than 400,000 clones, roughly 88% of them detected only once. The ten top clones hold roughly 0.8% of the sample. Sequenced input: PBMCs. These TCRs come from a woman aged 18 to 35 in good health and CMV-seronegative.

This sequence joins TRBV6-6 and TRBJ2-3, with D possibly matching TRBD2 (5 bases). This CDR3 region has 13 residues. Germline V CDR1 and CDR2: MNHNY, SVGAGI (reference sequence). The ends were cut back, 6 bases at V and 0 bases at J, with 7 bases in the middle. The CDR3 region is CASRERSTDTQYF. For the CDR3, the DNA is TGTGCCAGCAGAGAGCGGAGCACAGATACGCAGTATTTT.

V gene TRBV11-2 combines with J gene TRBJ2-5, with a weak D call TRBD1 (5 bases). Germline V CDR1 and CDR2: SGHAT, FQNNGV. Trimming removed 5 bases from V and 1 base from J, with 8 bases in between. CDR3 length: 13 amino acids. CDR3 nucleotides: TGTGCCAGCAGCGCAGGGTCCCAAGAGACCCAGTACTTC. It specifies CASSAGSQETQYF. Together with reference TRBV11-2 and TRBJ2-5, the CDR3 gives the full variable domain: EAGVAQSPRYKIIEKRQSVAFWCNPISGHATLYWYQQILGQGPKLLIQFQNNGVVDDSQLPKDRFSAERLKGVDSTLKIQPAKLEDSAVYLCASSAGSQETQYFGPGTRLLVL.

The chain carries TRBV5-1 and TRBJ2-3; TRBD2 aligns across 11 bases. This CDR3 has 14 amino acids. Per germline, CDR1 SGHRS and CDR2 YFSETQ. Trimming took 2 bases from V and 6 from J; bases not matched to a gene: 2. CDR3 residues: CASSFGTSGDTQYF. In DNA, the CDR3 is TGCGCCAGCAGCTTCGGGACTAGCGGCGATACGCAGTATTTT.

With respect to this clone: This same CDR3 is encoded by further DNA sequences in the sample. The chain joins TRBV29-1 to TRBJ1-1, with D possibly being TRBD1 (5 bases). The CDR3 runs to 13 residues. Looked up from germline, CDR1 is SQVTM and CDR2 is ANQGSEA. Trimming removed 6 bases from V and 0 bases from J, with 11 bases in between. Written as DNA, the CDR3 is TGCAGCGTCGCGGGACGTCTGAACACTGAAGCTTTCTTT. Translating it yields CSVAGRLNTEAFF.

The genes are TRBV4-2 and TRBJ2-7, with D possibly being TRBD2 (6 bases). The CDR3 is made up of 14 amino acids. Germline values: CDR1 LGHNA, CDR2 YNFKEQ. Deletions cut 5 bases from V and 3 bases from J, with 14 bases between. As DNA, the CDR3 is TGTGCCAGCAGCACCGTAGCGGATAACTACGAGCAGTACTTC. It yields the protein CASSTVADNYEQYF.

The rearrangement joins TRBV9 to TRBJ1-2; tentatively, D is TRBD1 (5 bases). The germline V gene encodes CDR1 SGDLS and CDR2 YYNGEE. The V and J ends lost 0 bases and 4 bases respectively, with 13 bases between them. The CDR3 covers 15 residues. The CDR3 nucleotides read TGTGCCAGCAGCGTAGGGTTTATGGGGGGCTATGGCTACACCTTC. This gives the protein CASSVGFMGGYGYTF.

V usage is TRBV11-1 and J usage is TRBJ2-5; no reliable D call. The CDR3 covers 14 residues. The V and J ends lost 5 bases and 5 bases respectively, with 15 bases between them. Germline assignment: CDR1 SGHAT and CDR2 FQDESV (reference sequence). CDR3 protein: CASSPSSGFETQYF. The CDR3 bases are TGTGCCAGCAGCCCCAGTTCCGGGTTCGAGACCCAGTACTTC.

The CDR3 DNA is TGCGCCAGCAGCCAAGGCAGCGGGGGGGGAGATGAGCAGTTCTTC. Translating gives CASSQGSGGGDEQFF. V usage is TRBV4-3 and J usage is TRBJ2-1; the match to TRBD2 covers 10 bases. This CDR3 comprises 15 residues. CDR1 is LGHNA, CDR2 YSLEER, per germline. The junction had 5 bases not matched to a gene; V was cut back by 1 base and J by 8 bases.

The CDR3 bases are TGTGCCAGCAGCGACGCCGGGACAGGGTCTCGGGGCATTCAGTACTTC. This codes for CASSDAGTGSRGIQYF. The chain links TRBV2 to TRBJ2-4; 9 bases map to TRBD1. The CDR3 loop spans 16 amino acids. Germline V CDR1 and CDR2: SNHLY, FYNNEI. Unmatched junction bases numbered 15, after V lost 6 bases and J lost 9 bases.

Note on this clone: The identical CDR3 is also encoded by other nucleotide sequences in the sample. The rearrangement joins TRBV18 to TRBJ2-2; 9 bases are shared with TRBD1. Germline trimming cut 0 bases from V and 2 bases from J; bases unmatched to any gene: 1. The germline CDR1 and CDR2 sequences are KGHSH and LQKENI. This CDR3 region has 16 residues. This CDR3 is CASSPPTGGNTGELFF. CDR3 nucleotides: TGTGCCAGCTCACCACCAACAGGGGGCAACACCGGGGAGCTGTTTTTT. Full variable domain (rest looked up from reference TRBV18 and TRBJ2-2): NAGVMQNPRHLVRRRGQEARLRCSPMKGHSHVYWYRQLPEEGLKFMVYLQKENIIDESGMPKERFSAEFPKEGPSILRIQQVVRGDSAAYFCASSPPTGGNTGELFFGEGSRLTVL.

This sequence joins TRBV18 and TRBJ2-7; D call uncertain. The CDR3 spans 14 residues. Trimming removed 1 base from V and 2 bases from J, with 9 bases in between. Germline assignment: CDR1 KGHSH and CDR2 LQKENI. CDR3 amino acids: CASSPRLGPYEQYF. In nucleotides, the CDR3 is TGTGCCAGCTCACCACGGCTGGGCCCCTACGAGCAGTACTTC. Based on the CDR3 plus reference TRBV18 and TRBJ2-7, the full variable domain is NAGVMQNPRHLVRRRGQEARLRCSPMKGHSHVYWYRQLPEEGLKFMVYLQKENIIDESGMPKERFSAEFPKEGPSILRIQQVVRGDSAAYFCASSPRLGPYEQYFGPGTRLTVT.

The chain employs TRBV27 and TRBJ1-2, with TRBD1 matching 8 bases. Germline V gene lookup returns CDR1 MNHEY and CDR2 SMNVEV (reference sequence). V shed 6 bases, J shed 3 bases, and the junction held 18 bases outside the gene matches. The CDR3 is 18 amino acids. The CDR3 sequence is CASSQWVSLDRDHYGYTF. DNA of the CDR3: TGTGCCAGCAGCCAATGGGTATCATTGGACAGGGACCACTATGGCTACACCTTC.

This clone was counted only a few times. This chain joins TRBV9 and TRBJ2-7, with 9 bases fitting TRBD2. V shed 4 bases, J shed 9 bases, and the junction held 11 bases outside the gene matches. This CDR3 is built from 14 residues. CDR1 and CDR2 from the germline V gene are SGDLS and YYNGEE. The DNA of the CDR3 is TGTGCCAGCAGCTCCAGTAGTAGCGGGAGTCGGCAGTACTTC. Its protein product is CASSSSSSGSRQYF.

V is TRBV9 and J is TRBJ2-2, with TRBD2 matching over 9 bases. The CDR3 is made up of 14 amino acids. Germline V gene data show CDR1 as SGDLS and CDR2 as YYNGEE. V lost 0 bases and J lost 9; bases outside the gene matches: 3. The CDR3 sequence: CASSVETSGRELFF. DNA for the CDR3: TGTGCCAGCAGCGTAGAGACTAGCGGCAGGGAGCTGTTTTTT.

The chain is built from TRBV7-9 and TRBJ2-7; D is unclear. The CDR3 runs 14 residues. The germline V gene has CDR1 SEHNR and CDR2 FQNEAQ (reference sequence). V lost 1 base to trimming and J lost 3 bases, with 10 bases between them. The CDR3 sequence is CASSLDLEGYEQYF. CDR3 coding DNA: TGTGCCAGCAGCTTAGATCTAGAAGGCTACGAGCAGTACTTC.

J is TRBJ1-1 and V is TRBV6-5, with D possibly being TRBD1 (6 bases). The length of the CDR3 is 13 residues. With 6 bases removed from V and 4 bases from J, the gap between germline ends came to 12 bases. Germline CDR1 is MNHEY and CDR2 is SVGAGI. CDR3 protein: CASSQLQGTEAFF. The DNA for the CDR3 is TGTGCCAGCAGCCAATTACAGGGCACTGAAGCTTTCTTT.

The chain couples TRBV10-2 to TRBJ2-3; TRBD1 aligns across 9 bases. Trimming took 4 bases from V and 5 from J; bases not matched to a gene: 4. The CDR3 is 14 amino acids. Germline V CDR1 and CDR2: WSHSY, SAAADI. The CDR3 is CASSGDRVVDTQYF. The CDR3 nucleotides read TGCGCCAGCAGTGGGGACAGGGTGGTAGATACGCAGTATTTT.

This clone was seen more than once but under ten times. The chain joins TRBV9 to TRBJ1-1; weak D call: TRBD1 (6 bases). Per the germline V gene, CDR1 is SGDLS and CDR2 is YYNGEE. V was pared by 2 bases and J by 1 base, with 9 bases between. CDR3 length: 14 residues. CDR3 DNA: TGTGCCAGCAGCGTCCTGACAGGGAACACTGAAGCTTTCTTT. Protein product: CASSVLTGNTEAFF.

The V call is TRBV14, the J call TRBJ2-1; TRBD2 is a possible D gene (5 bases). The CDR3 sequence is 17 residues long. CDR1 is SGHDN and CDR2 is FVKESK in the germline V gene. The V end was cut by 0 bases, the J end by 6 bases, with 18 bases between. The CDR3 protein is CASSQDSREGYFNEQFF. The CDR3 DNA is TGTGCCAGCAGCCAAGATTCCCGGGAAGGATATTTCAATGAGCAGTTCTTC. Supplemented by reference TRBV14 and TRBJ2-1, the full variable domain reads EAGVTQFPSHSVIEKGQTVTLRCDPISGHDNLYWYRRVMGKEIKFLLHFVKESKQDESGMPNNRFLAERTGGTYSTLKVQPAELEDSGVYFCASSQDSREGYFNEQFFGPGTRLTVL.